Below are 14 T cell receptor beta chains sequenced from a single sample in a study of cytomegalovirus exposure and HLA in healthy donors. Researchers ran the PCR with 60 Vbeta and 13 Jbeta primers. The protocol was immunoSEQ multiplex PCR, while the TCRdb copy is restricted to in-frame clones and leaves out a portion. The table shows some 200,000 clones, with over 75% occurring only once. Specimen: PBMCs. Receptors originate from a girl aged 2 to 9 in good health and CMV-seronegative.

The CDR3 loop is CASSTAGTGGGYTF. The CDR3 coding sequence is TGTGCCAGTAGTACAGCCGGGACAGGGGGTGGCTACACCTTC. The rearrangement links TRBV19 to TRBJ1-2; TRBD1 matches at 11 bases. Germline V gene sequence: CDR1 LNHDA, CDR2 SQIVND (reference sequence). There are 14 residues in the CDR3. V trimming: 4 bases; J trimming: 7 bases; junction bases outside the gene matches: 5.

The V gene is TRBV5-4, the J gene TRBJ2-4, with 8 nucleotides matching TRBD1. The CDR3 consists of 17 residues. Germline CDR1 is SGHNT and CDR2 is YYREEE (reference sequence). Trimming cost V 2 bases and J 4 bases; bases outside gene matches: 11. CDR3 region: CASSFYPLGTGKNIQYF. The CDR3 DNA sequence: TGTGCCAGCAGCTTCTACCCCCTGGGGACAGGTAAAAACATTCAGTACTTC.

This sequence joins TRBV27 and TRBJ2-7, with D possibly matching TRBD2 (6 bases). The length of the CDR3 is 13 residues. Looked up from germline, CDR1 is MNHEY and CDR2 is SMNVEV (reference sequence). The V end lost 5 bases, the J end lost 2 bases, and 10 bases lay between the germline ends. The CDR3 loop is CASSPSGAYEQYF. The CDR3 region has the DNA TGTGCCAGCAGTCCCTCGGGGGCCTACGAGCAGTACTTC.

This clone turned up a few times. The V and J genes are TRBV9 and TRBJ1-2, with D possibly TRBD1 on 5 matching bases. The CDR3 runs to 14 residues. Germline CDR1 reads SGDLS; CDR2 reads YYNGEE. V was trimmed by 4 bases and J by 6 bases, leaving 16 bases between them. CDR3 loop: CASSSKSGGNGYTF. DNA of the CDR3: TGTGCCAGCAGCTCTAAGTCGGGGGGGAATGGCTACACCTTC.

The chain combines TRBV9 with TRBJ1-3; D gene uncertain. The CDR3 loop spans 13 amino acids. Trimming removed 6 bases from V and 5 bases from J, with 12 bases in between. Germline V CDR1 and CDR2: SGDLS, YYNGEE. CDR3: CASTPSGRNTIYF. The CDR3 bases are TGTGCCAGCACTCCCAGCGGGAGAAACACCATATATTTT. The full variable domain, with the rest looked up from reference TRBV9 and TRBJ1-3, is DSGVTQTPKHLITATGQRVTLRCSPRSGDLSVYWYQQSLDQGLQFLIQYYNGEERAKGNILERFSAQQFPDLHSELNLSSLELGDSALYFCASTPSGRNTIYFGEGSWLTVV.

This chain uses TRBV7-2 with TRBJ2-1; 8 bases match TRBD2. The trim removed 4 bases at V and 3 bases at J, leaving 5 bases unmatched. The CDR3 covers 15 residues. CDR1 and CDR2 from the germline V gene are SGHTA and FQGNSA. The CDR3 loop reads CASSSGGAGYNEQFF. The CDR3 DNA reads TGTGCCAGCAGCTCCGGGGGGGCCGGCTACAATGAGCAGTTCTTC. Combining the CDR3 with reference TRBV7-2 and TRBJ2-1 gives the whole variable domain GAGVSQSPSNKVTEKGKDVELRCDPISGHTALYWYRQSLGQGLEFLIYFQGNSAPDKSGLPSDRFSAERTGGSVSTLTIQRTQQEDSAVYLCASSSGGAGYNEQFFGPGTRLTVL.

The V and J genes are TRBV25-1 and TRBJ2-7; TRBD2 aligns across 13 bases. Trimming at V came to 8 bases and at J to 3 bases, leaving 1 base not matched to a gene. Germline V gene sequence: CDR1 MGHDK, CDR2 SYGVNS. The CDR3 is 13 amino acids. This chain's CDR3 is CASRTSGSYEQYF. The CDR3 nucleotides are TGTGCCAGCCGGACTAGCGGGAGCTACGAGCAGTACTTC.

This clone has more than one count but fewer than ten. V and J are TRBV6-5 and TRBJ2-5, with TRBD2 identical over 11 bases. V lost 2 bases, J lost 4 bases, and 6 bases stayed unmatched. Per the germline V gene, CDR1 is MNHEY and CDR2 is SVGAGI. CDR3 size: 16 residues. CDR3 nucleotide sequence: TGTGCCAGCAGTTACCGGACTAGCGGGTATACAGAGACCCAGTACTTC. Protein: CASSYRTSGYTETQYF.

The chain has TRBV4-1 and TRBJ2-1; D ambiguous. CDR1 and CDR2 (germline): MGHRA, YSYEKL. The length of the CDR3 is 16 residues. The ends were cut back, 0 bases at V and 4 bases at J, with 13 bases in the middle. This chain's CDR3 is CASSQDRATPYNEQFF. The DNA for the CDR3 is TGCGCCAGCAGCCAAGACAGAGCGACCCCTTACAATGAGCAGTTCTTC.

The chain couples TRBV11-2 to TRBJ1-2, with D tentatively TRBD1 (5 bases). V was trimmed by 5 bases and J by 8 bases, leaving 15 bases between them. This CDR3 has 13 amino acids. CDR1 and CDR2 from the germline V gene are SGHAT and FQNNGV. CDR3 DNA: TGTGCCAGCAGCCAAGACAGTACATTCGGCTACACCTTC. Protein sequence: CASSQDSTFGYTF.

The rearrangement uses TRBV7-9 and TRBJ2-3; D is perhaps TRBD1 (6 bases). V was shortened by 5 bases and J by 0 bases, with 9 bases between the two germline ends. CDR1 and CDR2 (germline): SEHNR, FQNEAQ (reference sequence). The CDR3 length is 14 residues. This CDR3 is CASSRTGSTDTQYF. The CDR3, as DNA: TGTGCCAGCAGCCGAACAGGGAGCACAGATACGCAGTATTTT.

The V gene is TRBV5-6, the J gene TRBJ2-7; 9 bases are a match to TRBD1. The CDR3 loop spans 14 amino acids. Trimming at V came to 3 bases and at J to 6 bases, leaving 7 bases not matched to a gene. Germline CDR1 reads SGHDT; CDR2 reads YYEEEE. The CDR3 protein is CASSSGTGIVEQYF. The CDR3 region has the DNA TGTGCCAGCAGCTCCGGGACAGGGATAGTCGAGCAGTACTTC.

The CDR3 DNA follows: TGTGCCAGCAGAACCCGAGGTGGAGGAGAGCAGTTCTTC. Translated, it gives CASRTRGGGEQFF. The chain joins TRBV6-5 to TRBJ2-1; TRBD2 is a possible D gene (5 bases). Between the trimmed V and J ends, which lost 6 bases and 10 bases, there was a span of 16 bases. The CDR3 consists of 13 residues. CDR1 MNHEY and CDR2 SVGAGI come from the germline V gene.

The chain couples TRBV5-1 to TRBJ1-1; D unresolved. The CDR3 spans 14 residues. V was pared by 6 bases and J by 1 base, with 13 bases between. Germline V lookup: CDR1 SGHRS, CDR2 YFSETQ. The CDR3 DNA follows: TGCGCCAGCAAACAAAGTGGGCGGAACACTGAAGCTTTCTTT. It is translated as CASKQSGRNTEAFF.